The sequence of this TCR beta chain was determined in a study of blood T cell repertoires in COVID-19. At the level of the study: The samples span acute and convalescent COVID-19 from the United States, Italy and Spain. PBMCs, B-cell-depleted T cells, or T cells were the source of the cDNA or gDNA that made up the material.

Per the study methods: Amplification of reference gene primers provided the estimated nucleated cell counts. Using immunoSEQ multiplex PCR, the repertoire was profiled, and TCRdb retains in-frame clones only, with some absent. V and J calls and clone size are those listed in that table; D and trimming were worked out from the DNA. The profile shows some 250,000 clones, 88% of them singletons. V lost 3 bases to trimming and J lost 5 bases, with 10 bases between them. This CDR3 is built from 13 residues. V usage is TRBV12-3 or TRBV12-4 and J usage is TRBJ2-5, with D perhaps TRBD2 (6 bases). The sequence was obtained from a woman aged 40 to 49 who had recovered from COVID-19. The sample taken for sequencing was peripheral blood. The CDR3 region has the DNA TGTGCCAGCAGTTTCGGGGGAGGCGAGACCCAGTACTTC. As protein: CASSFGGGETQYF.